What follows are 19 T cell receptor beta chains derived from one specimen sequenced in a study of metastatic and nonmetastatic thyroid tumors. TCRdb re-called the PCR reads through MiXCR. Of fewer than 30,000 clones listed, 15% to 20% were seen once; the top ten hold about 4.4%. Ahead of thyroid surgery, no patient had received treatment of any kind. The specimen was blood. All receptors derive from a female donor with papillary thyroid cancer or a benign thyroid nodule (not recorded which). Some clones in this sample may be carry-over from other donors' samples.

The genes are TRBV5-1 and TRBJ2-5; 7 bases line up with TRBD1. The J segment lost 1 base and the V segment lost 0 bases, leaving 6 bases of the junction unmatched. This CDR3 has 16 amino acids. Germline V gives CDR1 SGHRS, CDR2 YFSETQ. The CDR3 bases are TGCGCCAGCAGCTTGGTCAGCAGGGGGATCCAAGAGACCCAGTACTTC. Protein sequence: CASSLVSRGIQETQYF.

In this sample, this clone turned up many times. The CDR3 DNA follows: TGTGCCAGCAGTGTCCGATCGACAGATACGCAGTATTTT. It specifies CASSVRSTDTQYF. The chain links TRBV2 to TRBJ2-3; D is ambiguous. Germline V gives CDR1 SNHLY, CDR2 FYNNEI. V was pared by 4 bases and J by 3 bases, with 8 bases between. The CDR3 runs to 13 residues.

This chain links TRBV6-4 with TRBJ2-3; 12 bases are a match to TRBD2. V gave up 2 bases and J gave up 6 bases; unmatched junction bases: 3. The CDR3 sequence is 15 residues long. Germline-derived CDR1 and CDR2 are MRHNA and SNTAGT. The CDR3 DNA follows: TGTGCCAGCAGTGACGCTAGCGGGGGGGCCGATACGCAGTATTTT. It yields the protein CASSDASGGADTQYF.

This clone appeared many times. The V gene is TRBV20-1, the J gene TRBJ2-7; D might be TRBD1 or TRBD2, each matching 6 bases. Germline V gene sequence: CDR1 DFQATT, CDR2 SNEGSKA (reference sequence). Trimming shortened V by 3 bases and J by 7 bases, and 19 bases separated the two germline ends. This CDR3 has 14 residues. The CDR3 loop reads CSASAINGGEEQYF. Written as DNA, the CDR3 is TGCAGTGCTAGCGCGATCAACGGGGGCGAAGAGCAGTACTTC.

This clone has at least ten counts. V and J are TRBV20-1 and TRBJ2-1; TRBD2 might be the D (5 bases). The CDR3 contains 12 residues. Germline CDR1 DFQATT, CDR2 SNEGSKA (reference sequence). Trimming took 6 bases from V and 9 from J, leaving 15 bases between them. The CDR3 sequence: CSANPEVAEQFF. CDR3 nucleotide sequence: TGCAGTGCCAATCCGGAGGTTGCTGAGCAGTTCTTC.

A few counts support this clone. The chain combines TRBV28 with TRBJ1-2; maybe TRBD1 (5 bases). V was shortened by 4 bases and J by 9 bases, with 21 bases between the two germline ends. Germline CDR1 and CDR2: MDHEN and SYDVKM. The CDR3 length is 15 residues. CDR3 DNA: TGTGCCAGCAGTTATCCGGGACTGCCCCCTCGGTGCTACACCTTC. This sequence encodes CASSYPGLPPRCYTF.

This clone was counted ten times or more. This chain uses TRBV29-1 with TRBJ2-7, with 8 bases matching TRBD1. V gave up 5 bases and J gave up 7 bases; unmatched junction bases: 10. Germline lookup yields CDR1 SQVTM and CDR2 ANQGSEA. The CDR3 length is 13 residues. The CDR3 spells CSVLGQGGGEQYF. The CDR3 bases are TGCAGCGTTCTTGGACAGGGAGGTGGGGAGCAGTACTTC.

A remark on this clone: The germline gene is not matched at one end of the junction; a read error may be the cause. Here the CDR3 DNA reads TGCAGTGAGGGGCTGAACACTGAAGCTTTATTT. Translation gives CSEGLNTEALF. V gene TRBV20-1 combines with J gene TRBJ1-1, with D possibly TRBD1 on 5 matching bases. Germline V lookup: CDR1 DFQATT, CDR2 SNEGSKA (reference sequence). This CDR3 region has 11 residues.

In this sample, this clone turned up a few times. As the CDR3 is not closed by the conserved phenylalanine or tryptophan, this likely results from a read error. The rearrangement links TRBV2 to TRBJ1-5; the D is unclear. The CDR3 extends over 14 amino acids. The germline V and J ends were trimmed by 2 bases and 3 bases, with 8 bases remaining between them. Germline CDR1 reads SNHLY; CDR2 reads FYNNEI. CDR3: CASSELPINQPQHI. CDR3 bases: TGTGCCAGCAGTGAACTCCCGATCAATCAGCCCCAGCATATT.

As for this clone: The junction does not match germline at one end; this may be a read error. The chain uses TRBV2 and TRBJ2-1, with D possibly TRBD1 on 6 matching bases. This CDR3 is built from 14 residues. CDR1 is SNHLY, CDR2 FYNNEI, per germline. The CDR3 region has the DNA TGTGCCAGCAGTAGGGGGAGTGACGGCAATGAGCAGTCCTTC. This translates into CASSRGSDGNEQSF. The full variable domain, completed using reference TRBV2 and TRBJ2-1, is EPEVTQTPSHQVTQMGQEVILRCVPISNHLYFYWYRQILGQKVEFLVSFYNNEISEKSEIFDDQFSVERPDGSNFTLKIRSTKLEDSAMYFCASSRGSDGNEQSFGPGTRLTVL.

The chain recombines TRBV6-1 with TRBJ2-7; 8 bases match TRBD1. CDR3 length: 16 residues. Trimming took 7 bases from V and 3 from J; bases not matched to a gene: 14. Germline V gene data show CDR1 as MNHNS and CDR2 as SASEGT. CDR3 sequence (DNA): TGTGCCAGCACCGAGGGGCCCTACACAGGGGGCTACGAGCAGTACTTC. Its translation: CASTEGPYTGGYEQYF.

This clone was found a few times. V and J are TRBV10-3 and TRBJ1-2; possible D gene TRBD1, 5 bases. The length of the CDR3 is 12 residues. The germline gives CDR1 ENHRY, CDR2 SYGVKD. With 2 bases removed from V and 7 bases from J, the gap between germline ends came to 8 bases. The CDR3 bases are TGTGCCATCAGTGAGAGGACAAGTGGCTACACCTTC. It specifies CAISERTSGYTF.

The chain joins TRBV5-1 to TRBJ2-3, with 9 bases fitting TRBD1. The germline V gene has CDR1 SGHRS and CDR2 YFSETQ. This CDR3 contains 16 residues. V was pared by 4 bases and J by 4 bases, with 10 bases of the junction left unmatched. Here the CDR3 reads CASSPEQGARSDTQYF. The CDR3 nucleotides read TGCGCCAGCAGCCCCGAACAGGGGGCACGGTCAGATACGCAGTATTTT.

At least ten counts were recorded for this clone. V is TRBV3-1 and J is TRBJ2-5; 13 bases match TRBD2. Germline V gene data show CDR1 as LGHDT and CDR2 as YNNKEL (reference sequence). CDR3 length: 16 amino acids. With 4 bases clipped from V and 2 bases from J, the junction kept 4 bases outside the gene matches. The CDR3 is CASSLMGLAGQETQYF. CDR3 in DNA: TGTGCCAGCAGCCTAATGGGACTAGCGGGACAAGAGACCCAGTACTTC.

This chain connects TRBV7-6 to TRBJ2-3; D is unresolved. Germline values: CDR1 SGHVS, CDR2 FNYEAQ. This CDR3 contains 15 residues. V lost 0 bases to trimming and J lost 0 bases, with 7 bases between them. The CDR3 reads CASSLALASTDTQYF. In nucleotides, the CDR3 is TGTGCCAGCAGCTTAGCGTTGGCGAGCACAGATACGCAGTATTTT. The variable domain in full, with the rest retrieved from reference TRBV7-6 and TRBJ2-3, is GAGVSQSPRYKVTKRGQDVALRCDPISGHVSLYWYRQALGQGPEFLTYFNYEAQQDKSGLPNDRFSAERPEGSISTLTIQRTEQRDSAMYRCASSLALASTDTQYFGPGTRLTVL.

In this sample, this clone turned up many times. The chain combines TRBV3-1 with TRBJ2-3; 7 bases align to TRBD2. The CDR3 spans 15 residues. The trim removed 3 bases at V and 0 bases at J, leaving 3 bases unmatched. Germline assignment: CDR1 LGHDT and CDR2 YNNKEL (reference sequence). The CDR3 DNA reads TGTGCCAGCAGCCACGAGCGGGGTAGCACAGATACGCAGTATTTT. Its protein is CASSHERGSTDTQYF.

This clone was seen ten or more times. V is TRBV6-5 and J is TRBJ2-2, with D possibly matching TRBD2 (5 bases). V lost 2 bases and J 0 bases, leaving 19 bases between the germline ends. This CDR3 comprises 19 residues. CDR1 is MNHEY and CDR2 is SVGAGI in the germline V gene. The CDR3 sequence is CASSYPILYRGTNTGELFF. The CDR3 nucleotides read TGTGCCAGCAGTTACCCCATTTTGTATCGAGGGACGAACACCGGGGAGCTGTTTTTT.

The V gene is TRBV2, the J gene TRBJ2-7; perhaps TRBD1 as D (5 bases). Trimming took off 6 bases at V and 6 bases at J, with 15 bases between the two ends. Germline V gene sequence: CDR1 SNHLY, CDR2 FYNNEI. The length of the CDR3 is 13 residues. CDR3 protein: CASSTDSYCEQYF. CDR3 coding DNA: TGTGCCAGCAGCACCGACAGTTACTGCGAGCAGTACTTC.

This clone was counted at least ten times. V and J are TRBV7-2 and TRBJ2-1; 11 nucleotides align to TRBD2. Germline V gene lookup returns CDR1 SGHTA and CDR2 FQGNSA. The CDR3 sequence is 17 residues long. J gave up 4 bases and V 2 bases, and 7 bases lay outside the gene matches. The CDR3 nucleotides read TGTGCCAGCAGCTTACGGACTAGCGGGCTGATATACAATGAGCAGTTCTTC. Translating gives CASSLRTSGLIYNEQFF.